The 12 T cell receptor beta chains listed next were all sequenced from one sample in a study of T cell responses to AZD1222 COVID-19 vaccine. The data were produced by immunoSEQ multiplex PCR, yet TCRdb's version contains in-frame clones alone and is incomplete. This sample yields 130,000 to 150,000 clones, of which roughly 86% are seen a single time; around 5.1% belongs to the top ten. The sample consisted of peripheral blood, taken 28 days after the second AZD1222 dose. These receptors were taken from an adult who received the AZD1222 COVID-19 vaccine.

The chain employs TRBV6-5 and TRBJ2-7; D is possibly TRBD1 (6 bases). The CDR3 runs 15 residues. V gave up 5 bases and J gave up 0 bases, with 14 bases separating them. CDR1 is MNHEY, CDR2 SVGAGI, per germline. Here the CDR3 DNA reads TGTGCCAGCAGTACCCGAGGGGACAACTCCTACGAGCAGTACTTC. Encoded protein: CASSTRGDNSYEQYF.

This clone was detected once. Its ends do not fully match the called genes, so a read error is possible. This chain joins TRBV29-1 and TRBJ2-2; D is possibly TRBD1 (5 bases). In germline, CDR1 is SQVTM, CDR2 ANQGSEA. The CDR3 runs to 13 residues. The CDR3 loop is CSGEGQNTGELFF. CDR3 bases: TGCAGCGGTGAAGGACAGAACACCGGGGAGCTGTTTTTT.

CDR3 amino acids: CAISEALPGQGHEKLFF. The CDR3, as DNA: TGTGCCATCAGTGAGGCTCTTCCGGGACAGGGCCATGAAAAACTGTTTTTT. V is TRBV10-3 and J is TRBJ1-4, with TRBD1 matching over 9 bases. After removal of 2 bases from V and 6 bases from J, the junction contained 10 bases not matched to a gene. The CDR3 loop spans 17 amino acids. The germline V gene has CDR1 ENHRY and CDR2 SYGVKD.

This rearrangement joins TRBV18 to TRBJ1-1; D is possibly TRBD1 (5 bases). This CDR3 comprises 13 residues. V was trimmed by 6 bases and J by 5 bases, leaving 13 bases between them. The germline V gene encodes CDR1 KGHSH and CDR2 LQKENI. The CDR3: CASSPGRLTEAFF. DNA of the CDR3: TGTGCCAGCTCCCCGGGACGGTTGACTGAAGCTTTCTTT. Using reference TRBV18 and TRBJ1-1 for the parts outside the CDR3, the full variable domain is NAGVMQNPRHLVRRRGQEARLRCSPMKGHSHVYWYRQLPEEGLKFMVYLQKENIIDESGMPKERFSAEFPKEGPSILRIQQVVRGDSAAYFCASSPGRLTEAFFGQGTRLTVV.

The rearrangement joins TRBV7-6 to TRBJ2-3; unclear D gene. Trimming stripped 3 bases from V and 3 bases from J, with 7 bases between. CDR3 length: 13 residues. Germline V gene data show CDR1 as SGHVS and CDR2 as FNYEAQ. CDR3 amino acids: CASSFGRTDTQYF. The DNA of the CDR3 is TGTGCCAGCAGCTTTGGTAGGACAGATACGCAGTATTTT.

The chain is built from TRBV9 and TRBJ2-3; D uncertain. Germline CDR1 and CDR2: SGDLS and YYNGEE. The ends were cut back, 0 bases at V and 7 bases at J, with 9 bases in the middle. This CDR3 spans 13 amino acids. DNA of the CDR3: TGTGCCAGCAGCGTAGCAGGAACATATACGCAGTATTTT. Amino acids: CASSVAGTYTQYF. The whole variable domain, remainder taken from reference TRBV9 and TRBJ2-3, is DSGVTQTPKHLITATGQRVTLRCSPRSGDLSVYWYQQSLDQGLQFLIQYYNGEERAKGNILERFSAQQFPDLHSELNLSSLELGDSALYFCASSVAGTYTQYFGPGTRLTVL.

This sequence joins TRBV25-1 and TRBJ2-2, with D maybe TRBD1 (5 bases). The CDR3 is made up of 12 amino acids. Between the trimmed V and J ends, which lost 9 bases and 6 bases, there was a span of 11 bases. The germline V gene has CDR1 MGHDK and CDR2 SYGVNS. The CDR3 nucleotides read TGTGCCAGTCAGGGTTGGGCCGGGGAGCTGTTTTTT. Translated: CASQGWAGELFF.

The chain has TRBV25-1 and TRBJ2-3, with D hard to call. Between the trimmed V and J ends, which lost 5 bases and 0 bases, there was a span of 3 bases. CDR1 is MGHDK and CDR2 is SYGVNS in the germline V gene. This CDR3 has 12 amino acids. Written as DNA, the CDR3 is TGTGCCAGCAGTTCTAGCACAGATACGCAGTATTTT. Its translation: CASSSSTDTQYF.

This sequence joins TRBV28 and TRBJ1-6; D possibly corresponds to TRBD1 (5 bases). CDR1 MDHEN and CDR2 SYDVKM come from the germline V gene. With 5 bases removed from V and 10 bases from J, the gap between germline ends came to 6 bases. This CDR3 is built from 11 residues. The CDR3 loop is CASSPGSPLHF. CDR3 DNA sequence: TGTGCCAGCAGTCCAGGGTCACCCCTCCACTTT. Variable domain in full (rest from reference TRBV28 and TRBJ1-6): DVKVTQSSRYLVKRTGEKVFLECVQDMDHENMFWYRQDPGLGLRLIYFSYDVKMKEKGDIPEGYSVSREKKERFSLILESASTNQTSMYLCASSPGSPLHFGNGTRLTVT.

The V call is TRBV4-1, the J call TRBJ2-2; D might be TRBD2 (6 bases). Trimming took 4 bases from V and 6 from J, leaving 12 bases between them. The CDR3 is made up of 14 amino acids. CDR1 is MGHRA and CDR2 is YSYEKL in the germline V gene. CDR3 coding DNA: TGCGCCAGCAGCCTCCGGGACTTCCCCGGGGAGCTGTTTTTT. The encoded protein is CASSLRDFPGELFF.

The CDR3 loop is CASSDSAVTEAFF. The CDR3 bases are TGTGCCAGCAGTGACTCCGCGGTCACTGAAGCTTTCTTT. The chain joins TRBV6-4 to TRBJ1-1; D gene unclear. Germline loops: CDR1 MRHNA, CDR2 SNTAGT. This CDR3 comprises 13 residues. Trimming took off 0 bases at V and 4 bases at J, with 6 bases between the two ends.

For the CDR3, the DNA is TGTGCCAGTAGTATAGAGGGGGACACTGAAGCTTTCTTT. Translating gives CASSIEGDTEAFF. The J gene is TRBJ1-1, the V gene TRBV19; tentatively, D is TRBD1 (5 bases). With 0 bases removed from V and 3 bases from J, the gap between germline ends came to 5 bases. The CDR3 has 13 residues. The V gene's germline CDR1 is LNHDA and CDR2 SQIVND (reference sequence).